Following are 10 T cell receptor beta chains from one sample sequenced in a study of blood T cell repertoires in COVID-19. Sequencing was performed with immunoSEQ multiplex PCR; in TCRdb, only in-frame clones are kept and a portion is missing. The sample records tens of thousands of clones, more than 75% being singletons. The sequenced sample consisted of peripheral blood. The receptors shown here come from a human donor in a cohort sampled during active COVID-19.

The genes are TRBV5-5 and TRBJ1-4; D might be TRBD1 (5 bases). Germline CDR1 reads SGHKS; CDR2 reads YYEKEE (reference sequence). With 0 bases removed from V and 0 bases from J, the gap between germline ends came to 12 bases. The length of the CDR3 is 17 residues. The CDR3 spells CASSLEGWGATNEKLFF. The CDR3, as DNA: TGTGCCAGCAGCTTGGAGGGGTGGGGCGCAACTAATGAAAAACTGTTTTTT. Using reference TRBV5-5 and TRBJ1-4 for the parts outside the CDR3, the full variable domain is DAGVTQSPTHLIKTRGQQVTLRCSPISGHKSVSWYQQVLGQGPQFIFQYYEKEERGRGNFPDRFSARQFPNYSSELNVNALLLGDSALYLCASSLEGWGATNEKLFFGSGTQLSVL.

This chain uses TRBV7-3 with TRBJ2-1; 9 bases map to TRBD2. J gave up 8 bases and V 2 bases, and 7 bases lay outside the gene matches. This CDR3 has 15 residues. CDR1 SGHTA and CDR2 FQGTGA come from the germline V gene. The CDR3 bases are TGTGCCAGCAGCTTACTAGCGGGGCCTACAGATGAGCAGTTCTTC. Encoded protein: CASSLLAGPTDEQFF.

The rearrangement joins TRBV10-1 to TRBJ1-1, with a weak D call TRBD1 (6 bases). V lost 6 bases, J lost 8 bases, and 16 bases lay in between. CDR1 WNHNN and CDR2 SYGVQD come from the germline V gene (reference sequence). The CDR3 is made up of 13 amino acids. CDR3 amino acids: CASSPPGGQEAFF. Written as DNA, the CDR3 is TGCGCCAGCAGCCCCCCGGGGGGACAAGAAGCTTTCTTT.

The chain joins TRBV6-1 to TRBJ2-7; no reliable D call. The CDR3 covers 16 residues. Trimming shortened V by 2 bases and J by 6 bases, and 20 bases separated the two germline ends. Germline CDR1 is MNHNS and CDR2 is SASEGT. CDR3 coding DNA: TGTGCCAGCAGTGAATGGCATCTCCCCATCAACAGCGAGCAGTACTTC. This sequence encodes CASSEWHLPINSEQYF.

The rearrangement links TRBV2 to TRBJ1-1; TRBD1 might be the D (5 bases). The CDR3 is made up of 15 amino acids. CDR1 is SNHLY, CDR2 FYNNEI, per germline. The V gene lost 7 bases and the J gene lost 4 bases, with 19 bases spanning the gap. The CDR3 region is CASTLPGLRGTEAFF. The CDR3 DNA sequence: TGTGCCAGCACCCTCCCGGGACTACGGGGCACTGAAGCTTTCTTT.

The chain couples TRBV2 to TRBJ1-1; 11 bases line up with TRBD1. Germline V gives CDR1 SNHLY, CDR2 FYNNEI. Trimming at V came to 2 bases and at J to 3 bases, leaving 5 bases not matched to a gene. This CDR3 comprises 16 residues. CDR3 coding DNA: TGTGCCAGCAGTGAAAGGGACAGGGGGTTGGACACTGAAGCTTTCTTT. Its translation: CASSERDRGLDTEAFF.

The chain uses TRBV5-6 and TRBJ1-2; 7 bases are a match to TRBD1. V shed 4 bases, J shed 4 bases, and the junction held 7 bases outside the gene matches. The CDR3 extends over 14 amino acids. CDR1 and CDR2 (germline): SGHDT, YYEEEE. The chain's CDR3 is CASSMDRLSYGYTF. CDR3 DNA sequence: TGTGCCAGCAGCATGGACAGGCTTAGCTATGGCTACACCTTC.

The J gene is TRBJ1-2, the V gene TRBV6-5, with TRBD1 as a possible D gene (5 bases). CDR1 MNHEY and CDR2 SVGAGI come from the germline V gene. The CDR3 is 14 residues long. With 8 bases removed from V and 7 bases from J, the gap between germline ends came to 20 bases. The CDR3 DNA reads TGTGCCAGCGGCAGGGATTGGATTCTAGGTGGCTACACCTTC. Its translation: CASGRDWILGGYTF.

This sequence joins TRBV15 and TRBJ1-5; 8 nucleotides line up with TRBD1. Germline-derived CDR1 and CDR2 are LNHNV and YYDKDF (reference sequence). The V and J ends lost 1 base and 5 bases, in that order; junction bases with no gene match: 4. This CDR3 has 15 residues. CDR3 coding DNA: TGTGCCACCAGCAGAGGTGCGACAGGGGATCAGCCCCAGCATTTT. As protein: CATSRGATGDQPQHF.

The chain uses TRBV28 and TRBJ2-4; 7 bases are a match to TRBD1. CDR3 size: 17 residues. Germline-derived CDR1 and CDR2 are MDHEN and SYDVKM. The J segment lost 2 bases and the V segment lost 4 bases, leaving 11 bases of the junction unmatched. CDR3 sequence reads: CASSSGQPRGPKNIQYF. As DNA, the CDR3 is TGTGCCAGCAGTTCGGGACAGCCCCGCGGACCCAAAAACATTCAGTACTTC. The variable domain in full, with the rest retrieved from reference TRBV28 and TRBJ2-4, is DVKVTQSSRYLVKRTGEKVFLECVQDMDHENMFWYRQDPGLGLRLIYFSYDVKMKEKGDIPEGYSVSREKKERFSLILESASTNQTSMYLCASSSGQPRGPKNIQYFGAGTRLSVL.